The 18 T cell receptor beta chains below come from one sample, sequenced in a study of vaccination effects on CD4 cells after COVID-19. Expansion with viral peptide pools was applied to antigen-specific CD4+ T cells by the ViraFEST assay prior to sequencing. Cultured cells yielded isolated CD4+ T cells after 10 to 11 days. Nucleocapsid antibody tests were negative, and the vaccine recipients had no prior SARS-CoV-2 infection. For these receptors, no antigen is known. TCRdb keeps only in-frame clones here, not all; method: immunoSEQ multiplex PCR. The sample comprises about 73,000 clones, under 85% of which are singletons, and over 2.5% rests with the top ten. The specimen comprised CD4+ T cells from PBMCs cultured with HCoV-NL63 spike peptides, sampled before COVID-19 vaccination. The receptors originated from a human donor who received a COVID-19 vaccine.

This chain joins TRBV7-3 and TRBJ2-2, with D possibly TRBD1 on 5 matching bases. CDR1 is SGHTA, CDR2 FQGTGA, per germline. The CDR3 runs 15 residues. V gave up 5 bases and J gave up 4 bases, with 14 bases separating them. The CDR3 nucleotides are TGTGCCAGCAGCATACGTCCAGGGCCCACCGGGGAGCTGTTTTTT. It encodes CASSIRPGPTGELFF.

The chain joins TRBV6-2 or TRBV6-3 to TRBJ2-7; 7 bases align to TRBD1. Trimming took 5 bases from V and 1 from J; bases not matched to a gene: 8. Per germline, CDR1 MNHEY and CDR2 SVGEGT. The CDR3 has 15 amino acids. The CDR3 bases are TGTGCCAGCAGTACACCGGGACAGCCATCCTACGAGCAGTACGTC. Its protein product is CASSTPGQPSYEQYV.

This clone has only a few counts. CDR3 sequence: CASSQDGWGQPQHF. CDR3 sequence (DNA): TGCGCCAGCAGCCAAGATGGGTGGGGTCAGCCCCAGCATTTT. The V call is TRBV4-1, the J call TRBJ1-5, with no clear D. Per germline, CDR1 MGHRA and CDR2 YSYEKL. V lost 0 bases and J lost 6, with 9 bases in between. The CDR3 is made up of 14 amino acids.

The CDR3 DNA sequence: TGTGCCAGCAGTTTGCGGGACAGCTCCTACAATGAGCAGTTCTTC. It is translated as CASSLRDSSYNEQFF. The chain employs TRBV27 and TRBJ2-1; TRBD1 might be the D (7 bases). The V gene lost 3 bases and the J gene lost 0 bases, with 9 bases spanning the gap. Germline V gene sequence: CDR1 MNHEY, CDR2 SMNVEV (reference sequence). The CDR3 runs 15 residues.

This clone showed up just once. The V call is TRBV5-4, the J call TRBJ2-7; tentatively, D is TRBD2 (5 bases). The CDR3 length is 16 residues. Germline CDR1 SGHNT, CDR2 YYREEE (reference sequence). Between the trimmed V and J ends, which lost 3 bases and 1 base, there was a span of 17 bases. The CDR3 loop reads CASSCLSADCSYEQYV. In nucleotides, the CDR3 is TGTGCCAGCAGCTGTCTGTCGGCGGACTGTTCCTACGAGCAGTACGTC.

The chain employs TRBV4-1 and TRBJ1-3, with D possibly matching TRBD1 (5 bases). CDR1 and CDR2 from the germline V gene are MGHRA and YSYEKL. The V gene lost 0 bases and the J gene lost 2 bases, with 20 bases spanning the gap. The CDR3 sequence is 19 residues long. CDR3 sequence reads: CASSQDARKGPVTGNTIYF. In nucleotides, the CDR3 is TGCGCCAGCAGCCAAGATGCACGAAAGGGACCTGTAACTGGAAACACCATATATTTT.

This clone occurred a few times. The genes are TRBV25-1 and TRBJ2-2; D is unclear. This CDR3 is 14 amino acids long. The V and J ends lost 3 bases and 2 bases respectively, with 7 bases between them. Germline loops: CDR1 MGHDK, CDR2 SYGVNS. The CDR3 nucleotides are TGTGCCAGCAGTGATTCACGTAACACCGGGGAGCTGTTTTTT. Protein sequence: CASSDSRNTGELFF.

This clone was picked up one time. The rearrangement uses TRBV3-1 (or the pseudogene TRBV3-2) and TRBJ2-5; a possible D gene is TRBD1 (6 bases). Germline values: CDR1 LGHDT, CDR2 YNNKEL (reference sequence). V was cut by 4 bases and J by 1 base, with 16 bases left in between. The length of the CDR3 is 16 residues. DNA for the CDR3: TGTGCCAGCAGCCTTCCGACAGGTCGGGGCCAAGAGACCCAGTACTTC. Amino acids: CASSLPTGRGQETQYF.

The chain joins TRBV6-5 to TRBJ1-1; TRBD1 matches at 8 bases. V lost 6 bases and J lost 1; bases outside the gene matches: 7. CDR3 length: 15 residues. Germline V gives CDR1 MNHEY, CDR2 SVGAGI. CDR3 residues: CASRIHRGENTEAFF. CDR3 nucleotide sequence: TGTGCCAGCAGAATACACAGGGGGGAGAACACTGAAGCTTTCTTT.

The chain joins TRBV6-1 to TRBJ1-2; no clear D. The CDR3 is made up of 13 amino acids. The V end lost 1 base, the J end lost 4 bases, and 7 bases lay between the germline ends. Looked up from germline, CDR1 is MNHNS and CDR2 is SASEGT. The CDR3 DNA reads TGTGCCAGCAGTGAAGGGCAGAGCTATGGCTACACCTTC. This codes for CASSEGQSYGYTF.

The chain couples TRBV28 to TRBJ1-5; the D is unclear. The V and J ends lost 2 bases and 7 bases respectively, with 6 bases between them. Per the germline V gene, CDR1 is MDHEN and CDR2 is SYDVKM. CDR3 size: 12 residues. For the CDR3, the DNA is TGTGCCAGCAGTTTAATGGAGCAGCCCCAGCATTTT. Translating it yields CASSLMEQPQHF.

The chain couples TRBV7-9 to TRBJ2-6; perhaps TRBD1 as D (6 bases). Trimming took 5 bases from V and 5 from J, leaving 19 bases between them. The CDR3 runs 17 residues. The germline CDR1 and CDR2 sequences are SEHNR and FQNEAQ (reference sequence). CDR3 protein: CASSPELSGVWANVLTF. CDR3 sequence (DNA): TGTGCCAGCAGCCCCGAGTTGTCAGGGGTATGGGCCAACGTCCTGACTTTC.

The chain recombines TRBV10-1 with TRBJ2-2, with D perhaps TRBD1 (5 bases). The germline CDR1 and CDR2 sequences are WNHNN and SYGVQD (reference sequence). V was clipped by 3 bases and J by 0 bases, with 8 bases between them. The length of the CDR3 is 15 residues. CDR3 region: CASSDRVSNTGELFF. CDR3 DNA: TGCGCCAGCAGTGACAGGGTCTCGAACACCGGGGAGCTGTTTTTT.

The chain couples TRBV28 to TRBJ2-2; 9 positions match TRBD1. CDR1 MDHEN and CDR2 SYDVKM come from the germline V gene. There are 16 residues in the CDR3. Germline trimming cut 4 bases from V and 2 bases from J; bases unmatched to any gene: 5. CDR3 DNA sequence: TGTGCCAGCAGTTCAGGACAGGGGATCAACACCGGGGAGCTGTTTTTT. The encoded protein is CASSSGQGINTGELFF.

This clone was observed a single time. The CDR3 loop reads CASSHLGQGETQYF. CDR3 coding DNA: TGCGCCAGCAGCCACTTGGGACAGGGTGAGACCCAGTACTTC. The rearrangement uses TRBV4-1 and TRBJ2-5; 9 nucleotides agree with TRBD1. The V gene end was trimmed by 3 bases and the J gene end by 5 bases; junction bases not matched to a gene: 4. The CDR3 is 14 residues long. Germline CDR1 MGHRA, CDR2 YSYEKL.

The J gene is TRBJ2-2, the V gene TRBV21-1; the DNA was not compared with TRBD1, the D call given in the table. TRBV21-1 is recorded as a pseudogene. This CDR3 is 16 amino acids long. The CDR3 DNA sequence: TGTGCCAGCAGCAAAGGGATAGCAGGGGGGACCGGGGAGCTGTTTTTT. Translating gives CASSKGIAGGTGELFF.

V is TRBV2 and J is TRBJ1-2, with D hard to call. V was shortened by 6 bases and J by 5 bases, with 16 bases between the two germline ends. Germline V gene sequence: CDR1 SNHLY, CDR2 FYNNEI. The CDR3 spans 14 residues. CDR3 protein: CASSKEGRNYGYTF. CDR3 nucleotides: TGTGCCAGCAGCAAAGAGGGCCGGAATTATGGCTACACCTTC.

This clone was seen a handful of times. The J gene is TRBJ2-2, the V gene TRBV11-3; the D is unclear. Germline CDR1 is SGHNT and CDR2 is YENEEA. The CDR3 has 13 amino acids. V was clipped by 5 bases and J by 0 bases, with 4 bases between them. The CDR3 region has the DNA TGTGCCAGCAGCAACACGAACACCGGGGAGCTGTTTTTT. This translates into CASSNTNTGELFF.